What follows describes a single T cell receptor (beta chain). Germline assignment: CDR1 SGHTA and CDR2 FQGTGA. The CDR3 is 13 amino acids. Unmatched junction bases numbered 2, after V lost 4 bases and J lost 5 bases. The data were taken from a study of cytomegalovirus exposure and HLA in healthy donors. The PCR had 60 Vbeta and 13 Jbeta primers. Repertoires were generated with immunoSEQ multiplex PCR, while TCRdb's copy carries only in-frame clones and drops some. The data show over 65,000 clones, roughly 83% seen once. The sequenced sample consisted of PBMCs. The chain links TRBV7-3 to TRBJ2-3, with 8 bases identical to TRBD2. The TCR comes from a woman between 40 and 55 years old in good health and CMV-seropositive. In nucleotides, the CDR3 is TGTGCCAGCAGCTCTCTAGCGGGAGATACGCAGTATTTT. It codes for CASSSLAGDTQYF.